The T cell receptor (beta chain) described here comes from a study of T cell responses to AZD1222 COVID-19 vaccine. Measured with immunoSEQ multiplex PCR; TCRdb has only the in-frame clones, and not every one. The repertoire holds about 150,000 clones, with about 92% as singletons. Note on this clone: The antigen is not known.

CDR1 KGHDR and CDR2 SFDVKD come from the germline V gene. The CDR3 length is 17 residues. The ends lost 2 bases at V and 5 bases at J; junction bases unmatched: 9. Whole-study findings and limits: No day 14 peak samples; only post-peak repertoires were characterized.

The chain combines TRBV24-1 with TRBJ2-3, with 10 positions matching TRBD2. The sequence was obtained from an adult who received the AZD1222 COVID-19 vaccine. This sample comprised peripheral blood, obtained 28 days after the second AZD1222 dose. CDR3 sequence (DNA): TGTGCCACCAGTGATTCTGGGCTAGCGGGAGTCTTAGATACGCAGTATTTT. Protein: CATSDSGLAGVLDTQYF.